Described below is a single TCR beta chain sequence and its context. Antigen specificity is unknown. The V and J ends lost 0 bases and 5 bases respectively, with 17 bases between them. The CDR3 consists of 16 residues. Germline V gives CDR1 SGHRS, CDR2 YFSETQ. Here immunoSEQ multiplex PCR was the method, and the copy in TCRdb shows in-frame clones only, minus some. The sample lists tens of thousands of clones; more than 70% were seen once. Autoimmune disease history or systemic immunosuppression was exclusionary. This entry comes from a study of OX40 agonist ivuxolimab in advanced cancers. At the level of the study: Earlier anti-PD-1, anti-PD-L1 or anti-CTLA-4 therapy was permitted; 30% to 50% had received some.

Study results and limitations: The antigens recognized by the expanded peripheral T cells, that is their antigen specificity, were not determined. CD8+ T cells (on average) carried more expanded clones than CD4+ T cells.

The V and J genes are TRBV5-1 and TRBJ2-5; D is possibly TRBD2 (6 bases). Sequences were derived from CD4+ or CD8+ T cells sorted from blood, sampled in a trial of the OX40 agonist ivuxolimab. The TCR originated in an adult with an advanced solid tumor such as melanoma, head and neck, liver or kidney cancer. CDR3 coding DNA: TGCGCCAGCAGCTTGGCCCCTAGCGCCCGGGGGGAGACCCAGTACTTC. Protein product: CASSLAPSARGETQYF.